This T cell receptor (beta chain) was sequenced in a study of PD-L1 blockade in urothelial cancer. Study overall: Patients took up atezolizumab in about 2014 at 1,200 mg intravenously every 3 weeks. In terms of prior chemotherapy, patients had received 0 to 3 regimens.

Time point described: peripheral blood 6 weeks after treatment start. CDR3 length equals 15 residues. Looked up from germline, CDR1 is LNHDA and CDR2 is SQIVND (reference sequence). V was pared by 4 bases and J by 3 bases, with 8 bases of the junction left unmatched. Spike-ins of synthetic TCR analog templates went into each PCR. Assay used: immunoSEQ multiplex PCR; TCRdb lists only in-frame clones, some missing. Of approximately 44,000 clones listed, less than 95% are singletons. This clonotype was sampled from a man in his 70s with urothelial cancer. The material was PBMCs, obtained around atezolizumab (anti-PD-L1) treatment. The chain recombines TRBV19 with TRBJ1-2; 7 bases agree with TRBD1. The CDR3 here is CASSTGQSTYYGYTF. Written as DNA, the CDR3 is TGTGCCAGTAGTACGGGACAGTCCACCTACTATGGCTACACCTTC. Full variable domain (rest looked up from reference TRBV19 and TRBJ1-2): DGGITQSPKYLFRKEGQNVTLSCEQNLNHDAMYWYRQDPGQGLRLIYYSQIVNDFQKGDIAEGYSVSREKKESFPLTVTSAQKNPTAFYLCASSTGQSTYYGYTFGSGTRLTVV.